This T cell receptor beta chain was identified in a study of breast tumors, draining lymph nodes, adjacent tissues. This clonotype was counted ten times or more. Its antigen is not known. Breast cancer patients provided tissue from their axillary draining lymph nodes. Study-wide findings and caveats: Luminal-like breast cancer showed significantly greater tumor-nontumor repertoire similarity than basal-like breast cancer did. That most tumor T cells come from lymph nodes remained unproven. Most tumor T cells seemingly derive from lymph node, then expand in tumor.

MiXCR, run by TCRdb on the multiplex PCR reads, gives a single entry per CDR3 protein. The sample shows 130,000 or so distinct CDR3 sequences, 20% to 25% of them seen only once. Trimming cost V 2 bases and J 10 bases, with 12 bases left between them. Germline values: CDR1 MDHEN, CDR2 SYDVKM. This CDR3 comprises 14 residues. V gene TRBV28 combines with J gene TRBJ1-6; maybe TRBD1 (5 bases). The sequencing sample was made of axillary lymph node tissue. The sequence was collected from a female donor with breast cancer. Some clones in this sample may be carry-over from other donors' samples. As DNA, the CDR3 is TGTGCCAGCAGTTTAAGAGGGGTTCGCTCACCCCTCCACTTT. Its translation is CASSLRGVRSPLHF.